This TCR beta chain was recorded in a study of blood T cell repertoires in COVID-19. Overall study context: From T cells, B-cell-depleted T cells, or PBMCs came the material, which was cDNA or gDNA.

V lost 1 base and J 7 bases, leaving 13 bases between the germline ends. CDR1 is SEHNR and CDR2 is FQNEAQ in the germline V gene (reference sequence). This CDR3 region has 14 residues. Participants were aged roughly 18 to 89 years from approximately 24 US areas. For recovered donors of Cohort 3, there were two negative PCRs, clearance, or symptom resolution. Methods used by the authors: From reference gene primer amplification, estimates of nucleated cell counts were derived. Assay used: immunoSEQ multiplex PCR; TCRdb lists only in-frame clones, some missing. V, J and clone size are taken as reported in that table, and D and trimming were inferred from the DNA itself. The table records roughly 500,000 clones, more than 75% of them present only once.

The sequence was obtained from a middle-aged woman who had recovered from COVID-19. This sequence joins TRBV7-9 and TRBJ2-5; possibly TRBD1 for D (5 bases). The sequencing input was PBMCs or T cells enriched from blood (not recorded which). The CDR3 DNA follows: TGTGCCAGCAGCTTAGGGACCAGGGCGGTGACCCAGTACTTC. Translated: CASSLGTRAVTQYF. Using reference TRBV7-9 and TRBJ2-5 for the parts outside the CDR3, the full variable domain is DTGVSQNPRHKITKRGQNVTFRCDPISEHNRLYWYRQTLGQGPEFLTYFQNEAQLEKSRLLSDRFSAERPKGSFSTLEIQRTEQGDSAMYLCASSLGTRAVTQYFGPGTRLLVL.